A single sample gave rise to the 12 T cell receptor beta chains below, sequenced in a study of T cells in localized non-small cell lung cancer. Generated by immunoSEQ multiplex PCR, the TCRdb table keeps only in-frame clones and is missing some. The sample consists of around 36,000 clones, 65% to 90% of them appearing once. The sequencing here drew on peripheral blood mononuclear cells, taken before any cancer treatment. The receptors were sampled from a male donor at least 60 years old with stage II lung adenocarcinoma.

The chain carries TRBV19 and TRBJ1-1, with unresolved D. V lost 5 bases, J lost 4 bases, and 14 bases lay in between. CDR3 length: 14 residues. Germline V gene lookup returns CDR1 LNHDA and CDR2 SQIVND (reference sequence). The DNA of the CDR3 is TGTGCCAGTAGTCCTCGGACCGCATCCACTGAAGCTTTCTTT. This encodes CASSPRTASTEAFF.

CDR3 in amino acids: CASSQGGDEQYF. The CDR3 DNA reads TGTGCCAGCTCACAAGGGGGGGACGAGCAGTACTTC. The chain carries TRBV18 and TRBJ2-7; perhaps TRBD2 as D (7 bases). Looked up from germline, CDR1 is KGHSH and CDR2 is LQKENI. This CDR3 comprises 12 residues. Trimming pared 4 bases from V and 5 bases from J, leaving 9 bases between.

The V gene is TRBV6-1, the J gene TRBJ1-5, with 7 bases lining up with TRBD1. This CDR3 has 12 amino acids. The germline gives CDR1 MNHNS, CDR2 SASEGT. With 7 bases clipped from V and 4 bases from J, the junction kept 1 base outside the gene matches. DNA for the CDR3: TGTGCCAGCAACAGGGGTAATCAGCCCCAGCATTTT. Amino acids: CASNRGNQPQHF.

The chain couples TRBV7-2 to TRBJ1-1; D unresolved. The germline CDR1 and CDR2 sequences are SGHTA and FQGNSA. V was shortened by 1 base and J by 6 bases, with 9 bases between the two germline ends. The CDR3 consists of 13 residues. CDR3 sequence (DNA): TGTGCCAGCAGCTTAGACGCTCGCGCTGAAGCTTTCTTT. Amino acids: CASSLDARAEAFF.

This chain joins TRBV11-3 and TRBJ2-3; D is uncertain. CDR3 size: 18 residues. V lost 1 base and J lost 0, with 17 bases in between. In germline, CDR1 is SGHNT, CDR2 YENEEA. CDR3 coding DNA: TGTGCCAGCAGCTTAGGGGTGGGCGGCGGCCTGAGCACAGATACGCAGTATTTT. It encodes CASSLGVGGGLSTDTQYF.

The chain joins TRBV28 to TRBJ2-7, with 11 bases matching TRBD2. Germline V gives CDR1 MDHEN, CDR2 SYDVKM. Trimming removed 2 bases from V and 3 bases from J; junction bases left unmatched: 3. This CDR3 contains 15 residues. The CDR3 spells CASSLGTSGNYEQYF. In nucleotides, the CDR3 is TGTGCCAGCAGTTTAGGGACTAGCGGAAACTACGAGCAGTACTTC. Supplemented by reference TRBV28 and TRBJ2-7, the full variable domain reads DVKVTQSSRYLVKRTGEKVFLECVQDMDHENMFWYRQDPGLGLRLIYFSYDVKMKEKGDIPEGYSVSREKKERFSLILESASTNQTSMYLCASSLGTSGNYEQYFGPGTRLTVT.

The chain links TRBV6-5 to TRBJ2-3, with 10 positions matching TRBD2. Germline values: CDR1 MNHEY, CDR2 SVGAGI. The trim removed 2 bases at V and 5 bases at J, leaving 7 bases unmatched. This CDR3 comprises 16 residues. CDR3 loop: CASSYIGVAGGDTQYF. For the CDR3, the DNA is TGTGCCAGCAGTTACATAGGGGTAGCGGGAGGAGATACGCAGTATTTT.

The chain is built from TRBV5-1 and TRBJ2-5; a possible D gene is TRBD2 (6 bases). Trimming stripped 4 bases from V and 0 bases from J, with 13 bases between. Germline V gene lookup returns CDR1 SGHRS and CDR2 YFSETQ. This CDR3 is 15 amino acids long. For the CDR3, the DNA is TGCGCCAGCAGCCCGACTAGGCCGTACCAAGAGACCCAGTACTTC. This encodes CASSPTRPYQETQYF.

The rearrangement uses TRBV6-5 and TRBJ1-1, with unresolved D. This CDR3 has 15 residues. The germline V gene encodes CDR1 MNHEY and CDR2 SVGAGI. The V gene lost 1 base and the J gene lost 5 bases, with 14 bases spanning the gap. The chain's CDR3 is CASSYYGRESTEAFF. The CDR3 DNA reads TGTGCCAGCAGTTACTATGGGAGGGAGAGTACTGAAGCTTTCTTT.

Comment on this clone: A far bigger clonotype differs at one base, so this is likely a read error. In the same sample, other DNA sequences code for this CDR3. This chain connects TRBV5-4 to TRBJ1-2; 8 bases agree with TRBD1. CDR1 and CDR2 (germline): SGHNT, YYREEE (reference sequence). J lost 6 bases, V lost 4 bases, and 8 bases had no gene match. The CDR3 has 14 amino acids. The CDR3 region has the DNA TGTGCCAGCAGCCAAGTTTCGACAGGGGATGGCTACACCTTC. Its protein is CASSQVSTGDGYTF.

The chain uses TRBV9 and TRBJ2-3, with a tentative D call TRBD2 (6 bases). Trimming stripped 0 bases from V and 1 base from J, with 12 bases between. Germline CDR1 reads SGDLS; CDR2 reads YYNGEE. This CDR3 has 16 residues. CDR3 nucleotide sequence: TGTGCCAGCAGCGTAGGACTGGGAGGCGGCACAGATACGCAGTATTTT. Protein: CASSVGLGGGTDTQYF.

This chain links TRBV28 with TRBJ1-2, with 7 bases aligning to TRBD1. The ends lost 6 bases at V and 3 bases at J; junction bases unmatched: 10. The CDR3 is 15 amino acids. Germline CDR1 MDHEN, CDR2 SYDVKM. The CDR3 loop reads CASSFPPQGDYGYTF. In DNA, the CDR3 is TGTGCCAGCAGCTTCCCCCCGCAGGGGGACTATGGCTACACCTTC.